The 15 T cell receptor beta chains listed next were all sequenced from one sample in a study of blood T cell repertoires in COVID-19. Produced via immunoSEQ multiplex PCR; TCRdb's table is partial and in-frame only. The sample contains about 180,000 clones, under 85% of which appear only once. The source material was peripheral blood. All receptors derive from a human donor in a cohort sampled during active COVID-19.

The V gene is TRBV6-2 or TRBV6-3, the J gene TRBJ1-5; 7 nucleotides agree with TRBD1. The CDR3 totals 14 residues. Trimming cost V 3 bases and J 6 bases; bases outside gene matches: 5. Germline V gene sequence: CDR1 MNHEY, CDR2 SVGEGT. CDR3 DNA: TGTGCCAGCAGTTATGACAGGGCCAGTCAGCCCCAGCATTTT. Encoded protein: CASSYDRASQPQHF.

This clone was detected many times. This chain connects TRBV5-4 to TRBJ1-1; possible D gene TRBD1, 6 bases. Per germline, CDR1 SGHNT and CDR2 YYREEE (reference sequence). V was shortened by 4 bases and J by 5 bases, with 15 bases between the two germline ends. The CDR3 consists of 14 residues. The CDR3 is CASSPQGVGTEAFF. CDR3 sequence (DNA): TGTGCCAGCAGCCCACAGGGCGTCGGGACTGAAGCTTTCTTT.

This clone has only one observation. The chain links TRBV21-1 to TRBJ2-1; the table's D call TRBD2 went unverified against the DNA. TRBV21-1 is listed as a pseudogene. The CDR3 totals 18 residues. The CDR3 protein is CASSKVPSGGAIYNEQFF. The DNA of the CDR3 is TGTGCCAGCAGCAAAGTTCCTAGCGGGGGGGCCATCTACAATGAGCAGTTCTTC.

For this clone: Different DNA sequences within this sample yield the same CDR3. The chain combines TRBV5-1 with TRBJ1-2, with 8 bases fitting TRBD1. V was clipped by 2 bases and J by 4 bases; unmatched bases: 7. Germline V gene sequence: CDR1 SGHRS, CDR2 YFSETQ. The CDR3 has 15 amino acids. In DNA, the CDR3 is TGCGCCAGCAGCTTACGGGCAGGGGGCGCCTATGGCTACACCTTC. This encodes CASSLRAGGAYGYTF.

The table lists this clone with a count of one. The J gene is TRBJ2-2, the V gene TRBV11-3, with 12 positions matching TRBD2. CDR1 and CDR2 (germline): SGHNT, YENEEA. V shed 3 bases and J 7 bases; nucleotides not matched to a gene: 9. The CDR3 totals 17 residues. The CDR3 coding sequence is TGTGCCAGCAGCTTGAGTCTAGCGGGGGGGCCTGACGGGGAGCTGTTTTTT. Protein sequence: CASSLSLAGGPDGELFF.

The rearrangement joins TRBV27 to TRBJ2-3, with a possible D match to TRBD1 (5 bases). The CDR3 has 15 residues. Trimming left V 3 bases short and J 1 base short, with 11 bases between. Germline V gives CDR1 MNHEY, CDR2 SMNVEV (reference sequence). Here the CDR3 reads CASSFDRQRTDTQYF. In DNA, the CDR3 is TGTGCCAGCAGTTTCGATAGACAGCGCACAGATACGCAGTATTTT.

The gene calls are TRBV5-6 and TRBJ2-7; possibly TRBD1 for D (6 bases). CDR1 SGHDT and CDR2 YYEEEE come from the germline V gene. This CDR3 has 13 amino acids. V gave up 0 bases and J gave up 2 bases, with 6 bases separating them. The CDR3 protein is CASSLGGPYEQYF. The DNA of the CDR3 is TGTGCCAGCAGCTTGGGGGGGCCCTACGAGCAGTACTTC.

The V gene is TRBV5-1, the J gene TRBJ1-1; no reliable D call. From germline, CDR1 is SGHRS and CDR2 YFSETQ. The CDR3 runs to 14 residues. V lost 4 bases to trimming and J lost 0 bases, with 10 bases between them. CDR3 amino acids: CASSLDGMNTEAFF. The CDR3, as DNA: TGCGCCAGCAGCCTGGACGGTATGAACACTGAAGCTTTCTTT.

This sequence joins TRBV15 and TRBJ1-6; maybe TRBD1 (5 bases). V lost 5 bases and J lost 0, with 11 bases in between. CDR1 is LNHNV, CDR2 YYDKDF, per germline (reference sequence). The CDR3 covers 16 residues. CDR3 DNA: TGTGCCACCAGCTTTCGGGGGTACTCCTATAATTCACCCCTCCACTTT. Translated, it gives CATSFRGYSYNSPLHF.

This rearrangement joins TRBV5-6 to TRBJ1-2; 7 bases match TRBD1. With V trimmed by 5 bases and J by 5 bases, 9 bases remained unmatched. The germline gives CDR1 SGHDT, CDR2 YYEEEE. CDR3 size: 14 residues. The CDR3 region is CASSTGQNIYGYTF. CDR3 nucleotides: TGTGCCAGCAGTACGGGACAGAATATATATGGCTACACCTTC.

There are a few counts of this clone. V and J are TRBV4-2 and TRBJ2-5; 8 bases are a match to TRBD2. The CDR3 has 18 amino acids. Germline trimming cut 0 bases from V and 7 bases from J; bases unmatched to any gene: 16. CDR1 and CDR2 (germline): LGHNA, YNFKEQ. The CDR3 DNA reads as TGTGCCAGCAGCCAAGACGGGGGGGACTTGCTAAGGGTTGGGACCCAGTACTTC. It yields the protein CASSQDGGDLLRVGTQYF.

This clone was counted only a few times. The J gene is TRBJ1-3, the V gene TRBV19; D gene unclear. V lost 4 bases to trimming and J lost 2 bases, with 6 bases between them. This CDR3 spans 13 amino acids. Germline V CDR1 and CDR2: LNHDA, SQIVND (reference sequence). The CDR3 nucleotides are TGTGCCAGTAGTACTTATACTGGAAACACCATATATTTT. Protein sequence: CASSTYTGNTIYF.

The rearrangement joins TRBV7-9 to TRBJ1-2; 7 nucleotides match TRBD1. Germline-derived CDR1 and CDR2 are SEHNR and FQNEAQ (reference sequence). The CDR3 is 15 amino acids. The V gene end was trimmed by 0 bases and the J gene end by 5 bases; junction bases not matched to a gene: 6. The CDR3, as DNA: TGTGCCAGCAGCTTAGCAGGGGGCGAGAATTATGGCTACACCTTC. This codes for CASSLAGGENYGYTF.

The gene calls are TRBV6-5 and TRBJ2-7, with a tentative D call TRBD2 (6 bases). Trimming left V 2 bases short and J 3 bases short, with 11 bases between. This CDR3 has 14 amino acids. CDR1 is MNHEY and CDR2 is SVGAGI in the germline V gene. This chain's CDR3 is CASSYGGYGYEQYF. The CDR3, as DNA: TGTGCCAGCAGTTACGGAGGGTACGGCTACGAGCAGTACTTC.

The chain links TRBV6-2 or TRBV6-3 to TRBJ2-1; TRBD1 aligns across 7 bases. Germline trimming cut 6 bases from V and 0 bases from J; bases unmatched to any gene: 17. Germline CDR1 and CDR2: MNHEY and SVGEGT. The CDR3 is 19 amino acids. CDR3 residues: CASSTTWGRGGSSYNEQFF. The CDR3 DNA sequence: TGTGCCAGCAGCACTACGTGGGGACGAGGGGGCAGCTCCTACAATGAGCAGTTCTTC.